These 30 T cell receptor beta chains were sequenced from one sample in a study of post-analysis software for immune sequencing data (dated by TCRdb to the mid-2010s). Antigens for these TCRs are unknown. Library method: PCR. Instrument used: Illumina HiSeq 2500. To reduce PCR and sequencing biases, unique molecular identifiers were incorporated into the TCR beta cDNA libraries. TCRdb took the public reads, trimmed them with fastp at Q25, ran MiXCR for clone calling and kept in-frame beta chains. Merged by CDR3 protein, the rows form single entries marked with the most common genes and DNA. For this sample the table gives some 370,000 distinct CDR3 sequences, of which around 37% were detected only once. The leading ten clones occupy about an eighth of the sample. The paper as a whole reports these results and caveats: A handful of TRBV segments, including TRBV5-6, TRBV5-1 and TRBV20-1, were significantly more frequent in patients than controls.

The specimen sequenced was blood. These receptors were collected from a girl aged 10-17 years with multiple sclerosis.

In DNA, the CDR3 is TGTGCCAGCAGCTCGGGAGTCTCGGGAGAGCAGTACTTC. Its translation is CASSSGVSGEQYF. The chain couples TRBV11-3 to TRBJ2-1, with D possibly matching TRBD2 (6 bases). The DNA end is more similar to TRBJ2-7, so the J call may be wrong. Germline V gene lookup returns CDR1 SGHNT and CDR2 YENEEA. The CDR3 spans 13 residues.

This clonotype was seen a handful of times. For the CDR3, the DNA is TGCAGTGCTAAACAGGTCTTCACTGAAGCTTTCTTT. Its translation is CSAKQVFTEAFF. The genes are TRBV20-1 and TRBJ1-1; TRBD1 might be the D (5 bases). There are 12 residues in the CDR3. Germline-derived CDR1 and CDR2 are DFQATT and SNEGSKA (reference sequence). The V end was cut by 4 bases, the J end by 4 bases, with 10 bases between.

The CDR3 DNA sequence: TGTGCCAGCAGCCACCCCCGATCCCTACAAGAGACCCAGTACTTC. It is translated as CASSHPRSLQETQYF. The J gene is TRBJ2-5, the V gene TRBV14; D not resolved. This CDR3 is built from 15 residues. The V gene lost 3 bases and the J gene lost 2 bases, with 13 bases spanning the gap. Germline V lookup: CDR1 SGHDN, CDR2 FVKESK.

As concerns this clonotype: A much larger clone lies a single base off, so this may be a read error. The chain uses TRBV28 and TRBJ2-5, with unresolved D. The CDR3 runs 12 residues. Germline V gene data show CDR1 as MDHEN and CDR2 as SYDVKM. DNA for the CDR3: TGTGTCAGCAGTATGTGGCAAGAGACCCAGTACTTC. This codes for CVSSMWQETQYF.

The chain uses TRBV9 and TRBJ2-1; 9 bases fit TRBD2. J gave up 2 bases and V 2 bases, and 8 bases lay outside the gene matches. The germline gives CDR1 SGDLS, CDR2 YYNGEE. The CDR3 runs 17 residues. The DNA of the CDR3 is TGTGCCAGCAGCGTGGGCGGGGGGGCCTCCCCCTACAATGAGCAGTTCTTC. This encodes CASSVGGGASPYNEQFF.

The chain combines TRBV4-2 with TRBJ2-7; perhaps TRBD1 as D (6 bases). The ends were cut back, 0 bases at V and 2 bases at J, with 11 bases in the middle. The CDR3 is 15 amino acids. The germline gives CDR1 LGHNA, CDR2 YNFKEQ. CDR3 sequence (DNA): TGTGCCAGCAGCCAAGAAACCAGGGGACCCTACGAGCAGTACTTC. Translation: CASSQETRGPYEQYF.

The V call is TRBV7-6, the J call TRBJ2-1; 8 nucleotides match TRBD1. CDR3 length: 17 residues. J lost 7 bases, V lost 8 bases, and 19 bases had no gene match. From germline, CDR1 is SGHVS and CDR2 FNYEAQ. The CDR3 sequence is CASGGDTGTGLGNEQFF. The CDR3 region has the DNA TGTGCCAGCGGTGGGGATACCGGGACAGGCCTAGGGAATGAGCAGTTCTTC. The full variable domain, in which reference TRBV7-6 and TRBJ2-1 provide the parts outside the CDR3, is GAGVSQSPRYKVTKRGQDVALRCDPISGHVSLYWYRQALGQGPEFLTYFNYEAQQDKSGLPNDRFSAERPEGSISTLTIQRTEQRDSAMYRCASGGDTGTGLGNEQFFGPGTRLTVL.

As to this clonotype: One junction end does not reproduce the germline sequence, and a read error may be involved. The J gene is TRBJ1-2, the V gene TRBV4-2, with no clear D. The CDR3 consists of 15 residues. CDR1 is LGHNA and CDR2 is YNFKEQ in the germline V gene. The CDR3 region is CVSSQDPGSNYGYTF. CDR3 coding DNA: TGTGTCAGCAGCCAAGATCCTGGCAGTAACTATGGCTACACCTTC.

This clonotype was observed a few times. The chain is built from TRBV10-3 and TRBJ2-3, with 10 bases matching TRBD1. The CDR3 spans 14 residues. Looked up from germline, CDR1 is ENHRY and CDR2 is SYGVKD. Germline trimming cut 6 bases from V and 4 bases from J; bases unmatched to any gene: 4. The CDR3 loop reads CAIRSGQGPDTQYF. The CDR3, as DNA: TGTGCCATCAGGTCGGGACAGGGGCCAGATACGCAGTATTTT.

The V call is TRBV27, the J call TRBJ2-3, with no clear D. The V end lost 6 bases, the J end lost 0 bases, and 13 bases lay between the germline ends. The germline CDR1 and CDR2 sequences are MNHEY and SMNVEV (reference sequence). CDR3 length: 15 residues. This chain's CDR3 is CASSWGISSTDTQYF. In nucleotides, the CDR3 is TGTGCCAGCAGCTGGGGTATCTCTAGCACAGATACGCAGTATTTT.

This clonotype was seen only a few times. The rearrangement links TRBV12-3 or TRBV12-4 to TRBJ2-1, with 10 bases that match TRBD2. The CDR3 totals 14 residues. J lost 3 bases, V lost 9 bases, and 5 bases had no gene match. The CDR3 spells CASYPSGGYNEQFF. The CDR3 DNA is TGTGCCAGTTACCCTAGCGGGGGCTACAATGAGCAGTTCTTC.

This clonotype has just a few counts. V gene TRBV9 combines with J gene TRBJ2-1; D perhaps matches TRBD2 (5 bases). This CDR3 region has 16 residues. Germline-derived CDR1 and CDR2 are SGDLS and YYNGEE. Trimming left V 4 bases short and J 0 bases short, with 14 bases between. The CDR3 DNA reads TGTGCCAGCAGCAAGACCGGGGTGATCTCCTACAATGAGCAGTTCTTC. This codes for CASSKTGVISYNEQFF.

V gene TRBV20-1 combines with J gene TRBJ2-4; 11 nucleotides agree with TRBD2. The CDR3 has 18 amino acids. V gave up 4 bases and J gave up 3 bases; unmatched junction bases: 14. The germline V gene has CDR1 DFQATT and CDR2 SNEGSKA (reference sequence). Written as DNA, the CDR3 is TGCAGTGCTACACGACTAGCGGGGCCCCCTGGGGTCAAAAACATTCAGTACTTC. Its protein product is CSATRLAGPPGVKNIQYF.

The rearrangement joins TRBV12-3 or TRBV12-4 to TRBJ2-7, with D tentatively TRBD2 (6 bases). V lost 6 bases, J lost 5 bases, and 17 bases lay in between. The CDR3 covers 14 residues. CDR3 nucleotides: TGTGCCAGCAGCCCGAGCGGCGGGGTAGACGAGCAGTACTTC. Residues: CASSPSGGVDEQYF.

The chain employs TRBV29-1 and TRBJ2-3, with no clear D. The CDR3 runs to 11 residues. Trimming took 5 bases from V and 6 from J, leaving 9 bases between them. Germline V gene sequence: CDR1 SQVTM, CDR2 ANQGSEA. CDR3 in amino acids: CSVTSRDTQYF. Written as DNA, the CDR3 is TGCAGCGTTACAAGTCGGGATACGCAGTATTTT.

This clonotype came up once. This rearrangement joins TRBV12-3 or TRBV12-4 to TRBJ2-3; 8 nucleotides match TRBD2. Germline trimming cut 2 bases from V and 0 bases from J; bases unmatched to any gene: 13. CDR3 length: 19 residues. The CDR3 sequence: CASSLPTGAGVNSTDTQYF. The CDR3 nucleotides are TGTGCCAGCAGTTTACCTACAGGAGCGGGGGTTAATAGCACAGATACGCAGTATTTT.

This clonotype has just a few counts. The chain uses TRBV9 and TRBJ2-5; D is possibly TRBD1 or TRBD2 (5 bases each). CDR3 length: 15 amino acids. Germline V CDR1 and CDR2: SGDLS, YYNGEE. V lost 4 bases and J 5 bases, leaving 18 bases between the germline ends. CDR3 nucleotides: TGTGCCAGCAGCCCCCGACTGGGAGAGGGGGAGACCCAGTACTTC. It is translated as CASSPRLGEGETQYF.

The chain recombines TRBV12-3 or TRBV12-4 with TRBJ2-2; D unclear. V lost 3 bases to trimming and J lost 6 bases, with 8 bases between them. The CDR3 extends over 13 amino acids. The CDR3 region is CASSLWSPGELFF. The CDR3 coding sequence is TGTGCCAGCAGTTTGTGGTCTCCCGGGGAGCTGTTTTTT.

To note about this clonotype: One base away lies a much larger clone, so this may be a sequencing read error. The chain combines TRBV7-3 with TRBJ1-1, with 7 bases fitting TRBD1. Germline V gene data show CDR1 as SGHTA and CDR2 as FQGTGA. This CDR3 region has 15 residues. V was pared by 8 bases and J by 8 bases, with 17 bases of the junction left unmatched. The CDR3, as DNA: TGTGCCAGCGGCGCCAATAGGGTCAAACAGGGGGAAGCTTTCTTT. Translation: CASGANRVKQGEAFF.

The chain has TRBV7-9 and TRBJ2-7, with D perhaps TRBD1 (5 bases). Germline CDR1 and CDR2: SEHNR and FQNEAQ (reference sequence). This CDR3 spans 16 amino acids. V was cut by 1 base and J by 2 bases, with 15 bases left in between. This chain's CDR3 is CASSLGSSRVTYEQYF. CDR3 DNA: TGTGCCAGCAGCTTAGGGTCCAGCAGGGTGACCTACGAGCAGTACTTC.

This clonotype was counted only a few times. The J gene is TRBJ1-2, the V gene TRBV7-6, with D possibly being TRBD1 (6 bases). V lost 5 bases to trimming and J lost 4 bases, with 14 bases between them. CDR3 size: 14 residues. Germline CDR1 is SGHVS and CDR2 is FNYEAQ. CDR3 in DNA: TGTGCCAGCAGCCTCGGCGGGGGCGCCTATGGCTACACCTTC. It is translated as CASSLGGGAYGYTF.

This clonotype qualifies as hyperexpanded. The chain employs TRBV7-9 and TRBJ1-1; D perhaps matches TRBD1 (6 bases). V lost 5 bases to trimming and J lost 1 base, with 14 bases between them. The germline CDR1 and CDR2 sequences are SEHNR and FQNEAQ (reference sequence). The CDR3 contains 15 residues. The CDR3 DNA is TGTGCCAGCAGCCAAGGGGGGACCGCGAACACTGAAGCTTTCTTT. Translation gives CASSQGGTANTEAFF.

This clonotype was counted between two and nine times. V is TRBV20-1 and J is TRBJ1-2; D gene unclear. V gave up 0 bases and J gave up 8 bases, with 19 bases separating them. Germline CDR1 DFQATT, CDR2 SNEGSKA (reference sequence). The CDR3 is made up of 15 amino acids. The CDR3 bases are TGCAGTGCTAGAGATGGGCGGGAACCCGGGTTAGGCTACACCTTC. It translates to CSARDGREPGLGYTF.

V and J are TRBV28 and TRBJ1-5; 7 bases agree with TRBD1. Germline assignment: CDR1 MDHEN and CDR2 SYDVKM. V lost 8 bases, J lost 4 bases, and 5 bases stayed unmatched. The CDR3 loop spans 13 amino acids. CDR3 in DNA: TGTGCCAGCGTACAGGGGATGAATCAGCCCCAGCATTTT. The encoded protein is CASVQGMNQPQHF.

The chain employs TRBV12-3 or TRBV12-4 and TRBJ2-5, with no clear D. V was cut by 6 bases and J by 5 bases, with 16 bases left in between. CDR3 length: 14 residues. CDR3 DNA sequence: TGTGCCAGCAGACCCGGACCAGCACGCGAGACCCAGTACTTC. Translated, it gives CASRPGPARETQYF.

This clonotype has just a few counts. The CDR3: CASSLRASKNIQYF. The DNA for the CDR3 is TGTGCCAGCAGCTTAAGAGCCTCTAAAAACATTCAGTACTTC. The chain has TRBV7-8 and TRBJ2-4, with D hard to call. Trimming stripped 2 bases from V and 4 bases from J, with 9 bases between. CDR3 length: 14 residues. CDR1 and CDR2 (germline): SGHVS, FQNEAQ.

This sequence joins TRBV7-9 and TRBJ2-1, with D tentatively TRBD2 (8 bases). CDR1 is SEHNR and CDR2 is FQNEAQ in the germline V gene (reference sequence). Trimming took off 5 bases at V and 2 bases at J, with 16 bases between the two ends. The CDR3 totals 16 residues. The CDR3 loop reads CASSPGGGTAYNEQFF. The CDR3 DNA follows: TGTGCCAGCAGCCCGGGAGGGGGGACAGCCTACAATGAGCAGTTCTTC.

V and J are TRBV29-1 and TRBJ2-7, with 8 bases aligning to TRBD1. V shed 7 bases and J 4 bases; nucleotides not matched to a gene: 12. This CDR3 region has 14 residues. Looked up from germline, CDR1 is SQVTM and CDR2 is ANQGSEA. The CDR3 reads CSAADRGNFYEQYF. CDR3 sequence (DNA): TGCAGCGCCGCCGACAGGGGTAATTTTTACGAGCAGTACTTC.

The rearrangement joins TRBV7-2 to TRBJ2-5; D may be TRBD1 (7 bases). Germline CDR1 SGHTA, CDR2 FQGNSA. Between the trimmed V and J ends, which lost 1 base and 5 bases, there was a span of 14 bases. The CDR3 has 15 residues. The DNA for the CDR3 is TGTGCCAGCAGCTTAGTCGACAGGGCGGGGGAGACCCAGTACTTC. This encodes CASSLVDRAGETQYF.

The chain recombines TRBV19 with TRBJ2-3, with D possibly being TRBD1 (6 bases). V was trimmed by 8 bases and J by 2 bases, leaving 14 bases between them. The length of the CDR3 is 14 residues. Looked up from germline, CDR1 is LNHDA and CDR2 is SQIVND (reference sequence). CDR3 bases: TGTGCCAGTCACCAGGGGTACCTCACAGATACGCAGTATTTT. Protein: CASHQGYLTDTQYF.